Shown below are 5 T cell receptor beta chains from a single sample sequenced in a study of cytomegalovirus exposure and HLA in healthy donors. Amplification used 60 Vbeta primers and 13 Jbeta primers. Sequenced by immunoSEQ multiplex PCR; TCRdb stores in-frame clones only, minus some. The repertoire holds tens of thousands of clones, with roughly 77% as singletons. The sequenced material came from PBMCs. These TCRs come from a human donor in good health.

The chain links TRBV27 to TRBJ1-2; the match to TRBD1 covers 7 bases. Trimming cost V 6 bases and J 5 bases; bases outside gene matches: 6. Germline V gene data show CDR1 as MNHEY and CDR2 as SMNVEV (reference sequence). The CDR3 loop spans 13 amino acids. Here the CDR3 reads CASRPQGEYGYTF. In nucleotides, the CDR3 is TGTGCCAGCAGACCTCAGGGGGAATATGGCTACACCTTC.

This chain links TRBV5-4 with TRBJ2-1; 13 nucleotides align to TRBD2. Germline values: CDR1 SGHNT, CDR2 YYREEE (reference sequence). This CDR3 is 16 amino acids long. After removal of 2 bases from V and 6 bases from J, the junction contained 5 bases not matched to a gene. The CDR3 loop reads CASSFQLAGGANEQFF. CDR3 nucleotide sequence: TGTGCCAGCAGCTTCCAACTAGCGGGGGGGGCCAATGAGCAGTTCTTC.

The chain couples TRBV4-1 to TRBJ2-1; TRBD2 might be the D (7 bases). The V and J ends lost 0 bases and 0 bases respectively, with 15 bases between them. The CDR3 length is 18 residues. Germline-derived CDR1 and CDR2 are MGHRA and YSYEKL. The chain's CDR3 is CASSQDHGGPSSYNEQFF. The CDR3 nucleotides read TGCGCCAGCAGCCAAGATCACGGGGGGCCCAGCTCCTACAATGAGCAGTTCTTC.

This rearrangement joins TRBV5-1 to TRBJ1-1, with 8 bases matching TRBD1. V dropped 1 base and J dropped 4; count of bases not matched to a gene: 18. CDR1 is SGHRS, CDR2 YFSETQ, per germline. The CDR3 has 19 residues. Here the CDR3 reads CASSLPGSGGAGPTTEAFF. In nucleotides, the CDR3 is TGCGCCAGCAGCTTGCCCGGGTCAGGGGGCGCGGGACCTACCACTGAAGCTTTCTTT.

The chain joins TRBV6-5 to TRBJ2-2; tentatively, D is TRBD1 (6 bases). With 5 bases removed from V and 6 bases from J, the gap between germline ends came to 16 bases. The CDR3 is 15 amino acids. CDR1 MNHEY and CDR2 SVGAGI come from the germline V gene. The CDR3 DNA follows: TGTGCCAGCAGTAAAATACAGGGCTCGTCCGGGGAGCTGTTTTTT. Encoded protein: CASSKIQGSSGELFF.